These 2 T cell receptor beta chains share one sample of origin, sequenced in a study of blood T cell repertoires in COVID-19. The protocol was immunoSEQ multiplex PCR, while the TCRdb copy is restricted to in-frame clones and leaves out a portion. This table has about 150,000 clones, around 90% appearing once. Sequencing was performed on peripheral blood. Receptors originate from a woman between 55 and 75 years old with active or convalescent COVID-19.

The rearrangement uses TRBV4-1 and TRBJ1-1; 10 bases map to TRBD1. Trimming removed 1 base from V and 4 bases from J; junction bases left unmatched: 3. Germline CDR1 and CDR2: MGHRA and YSYEKL. This CDR3 region has 15 residues. The DNA of the CDR3 is TGCGCCAGCAGCCAAGGGGGGACAGGGGCCACTGAAGCTTTCTTT. The encoded protein is CASSQGGTGATEAFF.

The CDR3 protein is CASSRGTDNQPQHF. CDR3 in DNA: TGTGCCAGTAGTCGCGGGACAGATAATCAGCCCCAGCATTTT. The V call is TRBV19, the J call TRBJ1-5; 7 bases align to TRBD1. V lost 5 bases to trimming and J lost 4 bases; unmatched junction nucleotides: 5. The CDR3 contains 14 residues. CDR1 and CDR2 (germline): LNHDA, SQIVND (reference sequence).